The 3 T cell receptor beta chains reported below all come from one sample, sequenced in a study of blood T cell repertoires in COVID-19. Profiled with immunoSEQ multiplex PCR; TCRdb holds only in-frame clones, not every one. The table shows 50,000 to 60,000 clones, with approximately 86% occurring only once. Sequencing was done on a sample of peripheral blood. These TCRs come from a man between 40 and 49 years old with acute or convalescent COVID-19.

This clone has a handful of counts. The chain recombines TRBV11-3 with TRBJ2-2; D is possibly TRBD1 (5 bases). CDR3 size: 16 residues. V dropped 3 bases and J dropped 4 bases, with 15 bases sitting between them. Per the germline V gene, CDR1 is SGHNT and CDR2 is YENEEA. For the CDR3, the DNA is TGTGCCAGCAGCTTCCAGGGCCCTAGGGGCACCGGGGAGCTGTTTTTT. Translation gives CASSFQGPRGTGELFF.

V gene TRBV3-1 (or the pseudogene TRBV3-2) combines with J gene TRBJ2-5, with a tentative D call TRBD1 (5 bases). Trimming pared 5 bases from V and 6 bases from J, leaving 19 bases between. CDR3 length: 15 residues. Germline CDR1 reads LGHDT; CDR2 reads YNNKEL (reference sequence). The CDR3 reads CASSVATGRGKTQYF. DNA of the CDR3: TGTGCCAGCAGCGTGGCCACAGGAAGAGGAAAGACCCAGTACTTC.

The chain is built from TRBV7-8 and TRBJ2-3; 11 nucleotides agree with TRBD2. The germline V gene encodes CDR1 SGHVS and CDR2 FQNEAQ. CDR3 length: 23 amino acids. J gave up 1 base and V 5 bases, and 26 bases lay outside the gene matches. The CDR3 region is CASSPTRWSGAIAGGLRTDTQYF. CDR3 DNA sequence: TGTGCCAGCAGCCCGACTCGATGGTCGGGTGCCATAGCGGGGGGGCTCCGCACAGATACGCAGTATTTT.